One and the same sample provided the 9 T cell receptor beta chains below, sequenced in a study of cytomegalovirus exposure and HLA in healthy donors. TCRdb's copy holds only in-frame clones and misses some; the assay was immunoSEQ multiplex PCR. In the table there are 150,000 to 200,000 clones, about 89% of which are singletons. Sequenced sample: PBMCs. The receptors come from a man aged 30 to 39 in good health and CMV-seropositive.

The chain combines TRBV9 with TRBJ1-3; D uncertain. V lost 0 bases and J 4 bases, leaving 14 bases between the germline ends. CDR1 and CDR2 from the germline V gene are SGDLS and YYNGEE. The CDR3 has 16 residues. As DNA, the CDR3 is TGTGCCAGCAGCGTAGACTCCGGAAGGGCCGGAAACACCATATATTTT. Encoded protein: CASSVDSGRAGNTIYF. Full variable domain (outside the CDR3, taken from reference TRBV9 and TRBJ1-3): DSGVTQTPKHLITATGQRVTLRCSPRSGDLSVYWYQQSLDQGLQFLIQYYNGEERAKGNILERFSAQQFPDLHSELNLSSLELGDSALYFCASSVDSGRAGNTIYFGEGSWLTVV.

This clone has just one count. This chain joins TRBV30 and TRBJ2-2; no clear D. Trimming took 2 bases from V and 6 from J, leaving 7 bases between them. Germline loops: CDR1 GTSNPN, CDR2 SVGIG (reference sequence). The CDR3 runs 12 residues. This CDR3 is CAWSLGSGELFF. The DNA of the CDR3 is TGTGCCTGGAGTCTGGGATCCGGGGAGCTGTTTTTT.

This clone was found a few times. V and J are TRBV11-3 and TRBJ2-7; possibly TRBD1 for D (6 bases). Germline values: CDR1 SGHNT, CDR2 YENEEA. The V gene lost 1 base and the J gene lost 4 bases, with 11 bases spanning the gap. CDR3 length equals 14 residues. The CDR3 sequence: CASSLASQGYEQYF. In DNA form, the CDR3 reads TGTGCCAGCAGCTTAGCCTCACAGGGATACGAGCAGTACTTC.

The chain has TRBV14 and TRBJ1-1, with a tentative D call TRBD1 (6 bases). CDR3 length equals 14 residues. V lost 1 base and J 6 bases, leaving 12 bases between the germline ends. CDR1 and CDR2 (germline): SGHDN, FVKESK. DNA of the CDR3: TGTGCCAGCAGCCAAGTTAGGGGGAGGGCTGAAGCTTTCTTT. This encodes CASSQVRGRAEAFF.

J is TRBJ1-1 and V is TRBV18, with 8 bases identical to TRBD1. Germline V gene sequence: CDR1 KGHSH, CDR2 LQKENI. This CDR3 has 14 amino acids. V was clipped by 2 bases and J by 3 bases; unmatched bases: 2. CDR3 residues: CASSPEDRDTEAFF. The CDR3 DNA follows: TGTGCCAGCTCACCAGAGGACAGGGACACTGAAGCTTTCTTT.

The V gene is TRBV6-5, the J gene TRBJ2-2; TRBD2 matches at 7 bases. V was clipped by 2 bases and J by 2 bases; unmatched bases: 2. CDR1 is MNHEY and CDR2 is SVGAGI in the germline V gene. The CDR3 loop spans 15 amino acids. In DNA, the CDR3 is TGTGCCAGCAGTTACACGGGACTAAACACCGGGGAGCTGTTTTTT. Its translation: CASSYTGLNTGELFF.

The V gene is TRBV27, the J gene TRBJ2-1; TRBD1 agrees at 11 bases. V was pared by 5 bases and J by 1 base, with 1 base of the junction left unmatched. The CDR3 is 15 residues long. From germline, CDR1 is MNHEY and CDR2 SMNVEV (reference sequence). CDR3 sequence (DNA): TGTGCCAGCAGTGGACAGGGGGCGTCCTACAATGAGCAGTTCTTC. Protein: CASSGQGASYNEQFF.

The chain combines TRBV4-1 with TRBJ2-7, with 10 bases that match TRBD2. V lost 4 bases and J lost 7; bases outside the gene matches: 10. This CDR3 region has 15 residues. Germline V CDR1 and CDR2: MGHRA, YSYEKL. CDR3 bases: TGCGCCAGCAGCCTGGAAGGACTAGCGGAGGGGGAGCAGTACTTC. Translating it yields CASSLEGLAEGEQYF.

The V call is TRBV25-1, the J call TRBJ2-2; TRBD2 aligns across 10 bases. The CDR3 sequence is 14 residues long. V was clipped by 4 bases and J by 4 bases; unmatched bases: 0. In germline, CDR1 is MGHDK, CDR2 SYGVNS. The CDR3 sequence: CASSGLAGTGELFF. The DNA for the CDR3 is TGTGCCAGCAGTGGACTAGCGGGCACCGGGGAGCTGTTTTTT.